Each of the 26 T cell receptor beta chains below was sequenced from the same sample in a study of human T cells and chemical hapten exposure. The sample's time point: pre-sensitization, week 0. Treatment described: therapeutic diphenylcyclopropenone sensitization with weekly scalp DPC. TCRdb re-analysed the RACE reads in MiXCR, keeping a single row per CDR3 protein. The table lists around 260,000 distinct CDR3 sequences, approximately 8.4% of them singletons. The sequencing used whole blood, collected in connection with sensitization to the hapten diphenylcyclopropenone (DPC). These TCRs come from a middle-aged woman with alopecia areata. Some clones in this sample may be carry-over from other donors' samples.

This sequence joins TRBV9 and TRBJ2-2; D is perhaps TRBD1 (6 bases). In germline, CDR1 is SGDLS, CDR2 YYNGEE. V lost 3 bases and J lost 5, with 11 bases in between. The CDR3 consists of 14 residues. This CDR3 reads CASSENTGTGELFF. The CDR3 region has the DNA TGTGCCAGCAGCGAAAATACAGGGACCGGGGAGCTGTTTTTT.

This clonotype was observed a handful of times. J is TRBJ2-7 and V is TRBV6-2 or TRBV6-3; TRBD1 or TRBD2 may be the D gene (5 bases each). This CDR3 is built from 12 residues. The germline V and J ends were trimmed by 2 bases and 5 bases, with 7 bases remaining between them. Germline V CDR1 and CDR2: MNHEY, SVGEGT. The CDR3 region is CASSYGTDEQYF. CDR3 bases: TGTGCCAGCAGTTACGGGACCGACGAGCAGTACTTC.

This clonotype was seen only a few times. The V gene is TRBV2, the J gene TRBJ1-1; possibly TRBD1 for D (6 bases). Germline assignment: CDR1 SNHLY and CDR2 FYNNEI. V lost 11 bases to trimming and J lost 1 base, with 14 bases between them. This CDR3 is 13 amino acids long. The CDR3 reads CAWGEQGNTEAFF. The CDR3 nucleotides read TGTGCCTGGGGGGAACAGGGGAACACTGAAGCTTTCTTT.

In its sample, this clonotype was seen many times. The chain combines TRBV19 with TRBJ2-6, with unresolved D. CDR1 and CDR2 (germline): LNHDA, SQIVND (reference sequence). There are 13 residues in the CDR3. Deletions cut 5 bases from V and 2 bases from J, with 4 bases between. The CDR3, as DNA: TGTGCCAGTAGTGTTCCTGGGGCCAACGTCCTGACTTTC. Its translation is CASSVPGANVLTF.

This chain connects TRBV20-1 to TRBJ1-6; TRBD1 matches 11 bases. Germline V gene data show CDR1 as DFQATT and CDR2 as SNEGSKA (reference sequence). J lost 7 bases, V lost 4 bases, and 12 bases had no gene match. The CDR3 covers 17 residues. CDR3 nucleotides: TGCAGTGCTACCGGGACAGGGGGGATGTCGCTCAATTCACCCCTCCACTTT. This gives the protein CSATGTGGMSLNSPLHF.

This clonotype was found many times. The CDR3 DNA reads TGTGCCAGCAGTTTAATTCGACTAGCGGGCACCGGGGAGCTGTTTTTT. Translating gives CASSLIRLAGTGELFF. The V and J genes are TRBV28 and TRBJ2-2; 10 bases map to TRBD2. Losses at the gene ends were 2 bases for V and 4 bases for J; bases not matched to a gene: 4. Germline CDR1 reads MDHEN; CDR2 reads SYDVKM. The CDR3 runs 16 residues.

There are many counts of this clonotype. The chain employs TRBV28 and TRBJ1-5; D is undetermined. V lost 1 base and J lost 6, with 10 bases in between. The CDR3 extends over 14 amino acids. CDR1 is MDHEN and CDR2 is SYDVKM in the germline V gene. The CDR3 protein is CASSLSQRLQPQHF. CDR3 bases: TGTGCCAGCAGTTTATCACAGAGGCTTCAGCCCCAGCATTTT.

This clonotype was recorded at least ten times. CDR3 bases: TGTGCCAGCCCGGGACTAGCGGGAGATACGCAGTATTTT. It is translated as CASPGLAGDTQYF. The rearrangement joins TRBV21-1 to TRBJ2-3; TRBD2, the D gene given by the table, was not confirmed from the DNA. TRBV21-1 is classified as a pseudogene. The CDR3 runs to 13 residues.

In this sample, this clonotype turned up a few times. The DNA of the CDR3 is TGTGCCATCAGTCAGGAGCCATCCTACAATGAGCAGTTCTTC. This codes for CAISQEPSYNEQFF. V usage is TRBV10-3 and J usage is TRBJ2-1; no reliable D call. Germline CDR1 and CDR2: ENHRY and SYGVKD. V was cut by 5 bases and J by 1 base, with 9 bases left in between. The CDR3 is made up of 14 amino acids.

This clonotype was counted many times. The CDR3 spells CASSFLQETQYF. In DNA, the CDR3 is TGTGCCAGCAGCTTCCTCCAAGAGACCCAGTACTTC. The rearrangement uses TRBV7-6 and TRBJ2-5; the D is unclear. V shed 3 bases and J shed 1 base, with 3 bases lying between them. Germline CDR1 SGHVS, CDR2 FNYEAQ. This CDR3 contains 12 residues.

This clonotype has ten or more counts. V is TRBV18 and J is TRBJ2-1, with TRBD2 matching 13 bases. CDR1 is KGHSH and CDR2 is LQKENI in the germline V gene. The CDR3 contains 16 residues. Trimming cost V 6 bases and J 9 bases; bases outside gene matches: 11. The CDR3 protein is CASSQRTSGSLGEQFF. Written as DNA, the CDR3 is TGTGCCAGCTCCCAAAGGACTAGCGGGAGTCTGGGTGAGCAGTTCTTC.

This rearrangement joins TRBV5-1 to TRBJ1-2, with TRBD1 identical over 7 bases. CDR1 SGHRS and CDR2 YFSETQ come from the germline V gene. The CDR3 has 17 amino acids. The V and J ends lost 8 bases and 0 bases, in that order; junction bases with no gene match: 16. CDR3 DNA: TGCGCCAGGGGATCTTACAGGGGACCGACGGCTAACTATGGCTACACCTTC. Amino acids: CARGSYRGPTANYGYTF.

This clonotype has ten or more counts. The genes are TRBV6-5 and TRBJ1-1; D ambiguous. Germline CDR1 MNHEY, CDR2 SVGAGI. This CDR3 region has 15 residues. V dropped 5 bases and J dropped 0 bases, with 13 bases sitting between them. CDR3 sequence: CASSPRPLMNTEAFF. The CDR3 DNA sequence: TGTGCCAGCAGTCCTCGGCCCCTAATGAACACTGAAGCTTTCTTT.

This clonotype was seen a few times. This chain uses TRBV28 with TRBJ1-4; 7 bases agree with TRBD1. V shed 5 bases, J shed 11 bases, and the junction held 14 bases outside the gene matches. The V gene's germline CDR1 is MDHEN and CDR2 SYDVKM. This CDR3 is built from 15 residues. The CDR3 here is CASSISTGETWKLFF. As DNA, the CDR3 is TGTGCCAGCAGTATATCCACAGGGGAGACATGGAAACTGTTTTTT.

This clonotype was found many times. This chain connects TRBV7-9 to TRBJ1-2; maybe TRBD1 (6 bases). Germline V gene lookup returns CDR1 SEHNR and CDR2 FQNEAQ (reference sequence). Trimming left V 0 bases short and J 4 bases short, with 9 bases between. The CDR3 is 14 residues long. This CDR3 reads CASSLAGQRYGYTF. The CDR3 DNA is TGTGCCAGCAGCTTAGCTGGACAGCGCTATGGCTACACCTTC.

The chain carries TRBV7-2 and TRBJ2-2; no reliable D call. The V gene lost 0 bases and the J gene lost 4 bases, with 15 bases spanning the gap. The CDR3 contains 17 residues. Looked up from germline, CDR1 is SGHTA and CDR2 is FQGNSA. Written as DNA, the CDR3 is TGTGCCAGCAGCTTAGCTAGTCTCCGAGTAGGCACCGGGGAGCTGTTTTTT. This codes for CASSLASLRVGTGELFF.

This clonotype was detected a few times. This chain links TRBV6-4 with TRBJ2-1; no firm D call. Trimming shortened V by 2 bases and J by 9 bases, and 11 bases separated the two germline ends. This CDR3 is 13 amino acids long. The germline V gene has CDR1 MRHNA and CDR2 SNTAGT. CDR3 DNA: TGTGCCAGCAGTGACGGTAGTGGCGGTGAGCAGTTCTTC. As protein: CASSDGSGGEQFF.

This clonotype has at least ten counts. The chain links TRBV20-1 to TRBJ2-1, with TRBD2 identical over 13 bases. This CDR3 has 14 residues. The germline CDR1 and CDR2 sequences are DFQATT and SNEGSKA (reference sequence). The V gene end was trimmed by 6 bases and the J gene end by 7 bases; junction bases not matched to a gene: 6. This CDR3 reads CSAVLAGGPNEQFF. The CDR3 DNA reads as TGCAGTGCGGTACTAGCGGGAGGGCCGAATGAGCAGTTCTTC.

The V and J genes are TRBV11-1 and TRBJ1-1, with D maybe TRBD1 (5 bases). Per germline, CDR1 SGHAT and CDR2 FQDESV (reference sequence). V shed 4 bases and J shed 10 bases, with 13 bases lying between them. The CDR3 runs 12 residues. CDR3 region: CASSSQGRGAFF. CDR3 nucleotide sequence: TGTGCCAGCAGCTCTCAAGGGAGGGGAGCTTTCTTT.

The V call is TRBV6-5, the J call TRBJ2-3, with TRBD1 identical over 7 bases. Trimming removed 5 bases from V and 4 bases from J; junction bases left unmatched: 9. Germline V gene lookup returns CDR1 MNHEY and CDR2 SVGAGI. The CDR3 is made up of 15 amino acids. CDR3 region: CASSPHFDRADTQYF. CDR3 nucleotide sequence: TGTGCCAGCAGTCCGCATTTCGACAGGGCAGATACGCAGTATTTT.

The chain joins TRBV20-1 to TRBJ2-1, with D perhaps TRBD2 (6 bases). The CDR3 consists of 16 residues. Trimming cost V 5 bases and J 7 bases, with 24 bases left between them. Germline V gene data show CDR1 as DFQATT and CDR2 as SNEGSKA (reference sequence). CDR3 region: CSASPRTRLGGNEQFF. CDR3 in DNA: TGCAGTGCTTCTCCCCGTACGAGACTAGGCGGGAATGAGCAGTTCTTC.

This clonotype has more than one count but fewer than ten. J is TRBJ2-1 and V is TRBV19; D is unresolved. From germline, CDR1 is LNHDA and CDR2 SQIVND (reference sequence). CDR3 length equals 16 residues. Trimming removed 4 bases at V and 0 bases at J, with 13 bases between. CDR3 bases: TGTGCCAGTAGTAAGGGTTGGCGGAGCTCCTACAATGAGCAGTTCTTC. It yields the protein CASSKGWRSSYNEQFF.

This sequence joins TRBV20-1 and TRBJ2-1; D gene uncertain. V gave up 3 bases and J gave up 7 bases, with 7 bases separating them. CDR1 DFQATT and CDR2 SNEGSKA come from the germline V gene (reference sequence). The CDR3 runs 11 residues. The CDR3 loop is CSASNRNEQFF. CDR3 sequence (DNA): TGCAGTGCTAGTAATCGGAATGAGCAGTTCTTC.

The chain recombines TRBV3-1 with TRBJ1-2, with a tentative D call TRBD1 (6 bases). Germline loops: CDR1 LGHDT, CDR2 YNNKEL (reference sequence). The V end was cut by 1 base, the J end by 5 bases, with 17 bases between. The CDR3 has 16 residues. This CDR3 reads CASSQGQGSAAYGYTF. The CDR3 nucleotides read TGTGCCAGCAGCCAAGGGCAGGGGAGCGCTGCTTATGGCTACACCTTC. The complete variable domain, with remaining parts taken from reference TRBV3-1 and TRBJ1-2, reads DTAVSQTPKYLVTQMGNDKSIKCEQNLGHDTMYWYKQDSKKFLKIMFSYNNKELIINETVPNRFSPKSPDKAHLNLHINSLELGDSAVYFCASSQGQGSAAYGYTFGSGTRLTVV.

The rearrangement links TRBV20-1 to TRBJ2-3; tentative D call: TRBD2 (5 bases). Trimming took off 2 bases at V and 2 bases at J, with 14 bases between the two ends. The CDR3 runs 15 residues. Germline assignment: CDR1 DFQATT and CDR2 SNEGSKA (reference sequence). The CDR3 region is CSARSGTSATDTQYF. For the CDR3, the DNA is TGCAGTGCTAGAAGCGGCACATCCGCCACAGATACGCAGTATTTT.

This clonotype was observed a handful of times. The chain uses TRBV20-1 and TRBJ1-1; D is unclear. Trimming removed 1 base at V and 0 bases at J, with 6 bases between. The CDR3 extends over 13 amino acids. Per the germline V gene, CDR1 is DFQATT and CDR2 is SNEGSKA (reference sequence). The CDR3 spells CSARVGVNTEAFF. The CDR3 DNA is TGCAGTGCTAGAGTTGGCGTGAACACTGAAGCTTTCTTT.